This T cell receptor beta chain was observed in a study of T cells in Graves' hyperthyroidism and ophthalmopathy. For the study at large: Upon initial diagnosis and before any treatment, peripheral blood was collected.

This clonotype showed up just a few times. What it binds is unknown. Findings of the study overall: By a 13 V-J model, ophthalmopathy was set apart from stable hyperthyroidism. The model predicted ophthalmopathy a median approximately six months before onset.

What was amplified from RNA transcripts were TCR beta CDR3 regions. First-round RT-PCR with HTBI primers amplified the TCR CDR3 region. A single record per CDR3 protein comes from TCRdb applying MiXCR to the multiplex PCR reads. The data show about 840,000 distinct CDR3 sequences, roughly 37% seen once. Patients aged 18 to 65 had newly diagnosed hyperthyroidism lasting under 2 months. The CDR3 loop spans 13 amino acids. Trimming took off 1 base at V and 7 bases at J, with 7 bases between the two ends. The sample was blood. The chain is built from TRBV12-3 or TRBV12-4 and TRBJ1-4; D ambiguous. This TCR was recovered from a young man with Graves' hyperthyroidism. This CDR3 reads CASSLENLEKLFF. The CDR3 coding sequence is TGTGCCAGCAGTTTAGAGAACCTTGAAAAACTGTTTTTT.